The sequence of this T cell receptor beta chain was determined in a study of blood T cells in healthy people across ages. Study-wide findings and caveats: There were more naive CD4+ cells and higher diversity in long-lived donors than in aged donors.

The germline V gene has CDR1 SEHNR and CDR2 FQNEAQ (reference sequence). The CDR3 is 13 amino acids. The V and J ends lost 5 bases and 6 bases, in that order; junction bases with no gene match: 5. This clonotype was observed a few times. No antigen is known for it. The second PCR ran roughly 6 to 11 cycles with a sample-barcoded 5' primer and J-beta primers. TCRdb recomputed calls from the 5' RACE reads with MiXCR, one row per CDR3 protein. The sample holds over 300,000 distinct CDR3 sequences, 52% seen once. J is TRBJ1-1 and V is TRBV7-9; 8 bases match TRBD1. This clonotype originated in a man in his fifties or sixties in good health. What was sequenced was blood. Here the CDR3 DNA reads TGTGCCAGCAGCCCCGGACAGGGTGCTGAAGCTTTCTTT. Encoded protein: CASSPGQGAEAFF.